Given below is one TCR beta chain in context. No antigen is known for it. In the PCR, 60 Vbeta and 13 Jbeta primers were used. Profiled with immunoSEQ multiplex PCR; TCRdb holds only in-frame clones, not every one. This repertoire comprises some 72,000 clones; its ten largest clones make up approximately 4.2%. These data come from a study of cytomegalovirus exposure and HLA in healthy donors. Notes on the study in general: One later analysis reportedly identified an Asian-associated ancestry cluster that showed fewer N-insertions than the roughly 640-donor mean. In a later analysis, a missense DCLRE1C variant was linked to TCR beta V- and J-gene trimming.

Germline V gene data show CDR1 as MNHNY and CDR2 as SVGAGI (reference sequence). V lost 4 bases to trimming and J lost 3 bases, with 10 bases between them. The CDR3 contains 14 residues. Sequenced sample: PBMCs. This receptor was taken from a young man in good health and CMV-seronegative. The chain joins TRBV6-6 to TRBJ1-5; D unclear. CDR3 sequence reads: CASSFKTYNQPQHF. In nucleotides, the CDR3 is TGTGCCAGCAGTTTTAAGACATACAATCAGCCCCAGCATTTT.